What follows is one T cell receptor beta chain and its context. TCRdb keeps only in-frame clones here, not all; method: immunoSEQ multiplex PCR. The sample holds about 100,000 clones, approximately 93% seen once. This sample is part of a study of Tregs in tolerant kidney transplant recipients. Study context: Related graft donors supplied nonmyeloablative bone marrow transplants, and mixed chimerism was transient.

Source: CD4+ T cells from blood, taken before the transplant. The TCR was taken from a human donor who received a combined kidney and bone marrow transplant.

The CDR3 sequence is CASSQGPDRVIANGYTF. CDR3 nucleotide sequence: TGCGCCAGCAGCCAAGGACCGGACAGGGTAATCGCGAATGGCTACACCTTC. The chain couples TRBV4-1 to TRBJ1-2; 8 bases are a match to TRBD1. Germline V CDR1 and CDR2: MGHRA, YSYEKL. The V and J ends lost 1 base and 6 bases, in that order; junction bases with no gene match: 13. This CDR3 comprises 17 residues.